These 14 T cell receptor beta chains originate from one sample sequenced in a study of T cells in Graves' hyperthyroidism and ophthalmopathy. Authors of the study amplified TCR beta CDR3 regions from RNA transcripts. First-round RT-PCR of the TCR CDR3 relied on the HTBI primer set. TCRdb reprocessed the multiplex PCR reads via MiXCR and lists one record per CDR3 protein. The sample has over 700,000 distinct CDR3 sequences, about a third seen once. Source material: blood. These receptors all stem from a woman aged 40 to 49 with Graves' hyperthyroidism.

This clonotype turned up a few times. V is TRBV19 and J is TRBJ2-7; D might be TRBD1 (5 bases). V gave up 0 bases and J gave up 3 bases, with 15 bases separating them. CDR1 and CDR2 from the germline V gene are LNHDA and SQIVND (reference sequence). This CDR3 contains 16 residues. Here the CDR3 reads CASSIDQYDSLYEQYF. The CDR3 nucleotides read TGTGCCAGTAGTATAGACCAATACGACAGCCTCTACGAGCAGTACTTC.

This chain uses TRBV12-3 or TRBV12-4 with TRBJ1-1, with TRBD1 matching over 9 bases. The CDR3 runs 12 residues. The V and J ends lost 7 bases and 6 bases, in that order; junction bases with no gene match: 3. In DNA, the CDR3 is TGTGCCAGCACCGGGACAGGGTCTGAAGCTTTCTTT. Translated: CASTGTGSEAFF.

The CDR3 reads CASSPSTGERATQYF. The CDR3 coding sequence is TGTGCCAGCAGCCCGTCGACAGGGGAACGGGCGACCCAGTACTTC. The V call is TRBV7-9, the J call TRBJ2-5, with TRBD1 matching 8 bases. V lost 5 bases to trimming and J lost 7 bases; unmatched junction nucleotides: 12. This CDR3 contains 15 residues. Germline CDR1 is SEHNR and CDR2 is FQNEAQ (reference sequence).

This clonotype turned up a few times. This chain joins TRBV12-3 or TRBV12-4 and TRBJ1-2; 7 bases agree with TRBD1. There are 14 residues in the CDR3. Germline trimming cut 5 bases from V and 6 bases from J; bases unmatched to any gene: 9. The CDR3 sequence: CASSPLTGRDGYTF. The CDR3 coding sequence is TGTGCCAGCAGTCCCCTGACAGGGAGGGATGGCTACACCTTC.

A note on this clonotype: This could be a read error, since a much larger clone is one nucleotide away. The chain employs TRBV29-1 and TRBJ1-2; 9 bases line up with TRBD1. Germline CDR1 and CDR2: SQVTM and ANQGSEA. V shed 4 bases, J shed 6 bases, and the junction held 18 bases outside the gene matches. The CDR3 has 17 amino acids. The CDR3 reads CSVVSLNRGRAPHGYTF. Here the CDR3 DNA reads TGCAGCGTTGTTTCCTTGAACAGGGGGCGCGCACCCCATGGCTACACCTTC.

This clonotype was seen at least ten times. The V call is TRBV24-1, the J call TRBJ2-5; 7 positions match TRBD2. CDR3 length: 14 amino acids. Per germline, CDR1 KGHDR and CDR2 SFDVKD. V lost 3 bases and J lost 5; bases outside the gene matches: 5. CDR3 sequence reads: CATSDRKGGETQYF. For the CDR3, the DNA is TGTGCCACCAGTGATCGTAAGGGAGGGGAGACCCAGTACTTC.

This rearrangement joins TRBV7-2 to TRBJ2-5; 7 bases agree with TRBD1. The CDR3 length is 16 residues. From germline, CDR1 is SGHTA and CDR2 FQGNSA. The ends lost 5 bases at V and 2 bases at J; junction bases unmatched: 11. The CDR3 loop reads CASSVGTASRQETQYF. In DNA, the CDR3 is TGTGCCAGCAGCGTCGGGACAGCATCAAGACAAGAGACCCAGTACTTC.

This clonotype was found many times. The CDR3 is CAISGEAGANVLTF. The CDR3 nucleotides read TGTGCCATCAGTGGAGAGGCTGGGGCCAACGTCCTGACTTTC. The gene calls are TRBV10-3 and TRBJ2-6; D is uncertain. CDR1 is ENHRY and CDR2 is SYGVKD in the germline V gene. This CDR3 comprises 14 residues. V was pared by 4 bases and J by 2 bases, with 6 bases between.

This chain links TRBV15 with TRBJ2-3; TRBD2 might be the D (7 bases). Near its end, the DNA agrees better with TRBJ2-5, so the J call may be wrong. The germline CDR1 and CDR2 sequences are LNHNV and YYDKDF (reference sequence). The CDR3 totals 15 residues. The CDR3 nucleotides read TGTGCCACCAGCGGGGGAGGGGGGAGGCACGAGACCCAGTACTTC. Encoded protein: CATSGGGGRHETQYF.

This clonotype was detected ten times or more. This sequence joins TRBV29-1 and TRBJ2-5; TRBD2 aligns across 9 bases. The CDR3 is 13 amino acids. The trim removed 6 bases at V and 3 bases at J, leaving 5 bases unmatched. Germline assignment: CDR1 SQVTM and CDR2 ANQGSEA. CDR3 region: CSVGSGGEETQYF. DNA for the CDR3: TGCAGCGTGGGTAGCGGGGGCGAAGAGACCCAGTACTTC.

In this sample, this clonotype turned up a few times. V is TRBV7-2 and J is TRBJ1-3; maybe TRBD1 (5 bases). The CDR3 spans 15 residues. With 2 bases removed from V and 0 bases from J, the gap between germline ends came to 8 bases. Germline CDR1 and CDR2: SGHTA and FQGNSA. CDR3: CASSLRQLSGNTIYF. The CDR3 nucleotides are TGTGCCAGCAGCTTAAGACAGCTCTCTGGAAACACCATATATTTT.

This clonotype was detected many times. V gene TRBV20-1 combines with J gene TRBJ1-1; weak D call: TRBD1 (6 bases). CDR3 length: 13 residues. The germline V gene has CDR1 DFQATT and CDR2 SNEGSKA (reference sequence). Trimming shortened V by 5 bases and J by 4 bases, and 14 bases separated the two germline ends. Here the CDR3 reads CSARATGSTEAFF. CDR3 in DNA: TGCAGTGCTCGCGCTACAGGGTCCACTGAAGCTTTCTTT.

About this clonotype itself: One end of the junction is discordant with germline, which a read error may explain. The CDR3 protein is CAGSLRAGEETQYF. DNA for the CDR3: TGTGCCGGCAGCTTGCGGGCCGGCGAAGAGACCCAGTACTTC. The V gene is TRBV5-6, the J gene TRBJ2-5; D is possibly TRBD2 (5 bases). The CDR3 spans 14 residues. Per germline, CDR1 SGHDT and CDR2 YYEEEE.

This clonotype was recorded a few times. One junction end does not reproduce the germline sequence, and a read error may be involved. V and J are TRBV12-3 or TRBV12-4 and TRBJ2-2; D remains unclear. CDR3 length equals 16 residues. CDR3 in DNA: TGCGCCAGCAGTGTGAGTCTTGAAGCGTCCACCGGGGAGCTGTTTTTT. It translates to CASSVSLEASTGELFF.